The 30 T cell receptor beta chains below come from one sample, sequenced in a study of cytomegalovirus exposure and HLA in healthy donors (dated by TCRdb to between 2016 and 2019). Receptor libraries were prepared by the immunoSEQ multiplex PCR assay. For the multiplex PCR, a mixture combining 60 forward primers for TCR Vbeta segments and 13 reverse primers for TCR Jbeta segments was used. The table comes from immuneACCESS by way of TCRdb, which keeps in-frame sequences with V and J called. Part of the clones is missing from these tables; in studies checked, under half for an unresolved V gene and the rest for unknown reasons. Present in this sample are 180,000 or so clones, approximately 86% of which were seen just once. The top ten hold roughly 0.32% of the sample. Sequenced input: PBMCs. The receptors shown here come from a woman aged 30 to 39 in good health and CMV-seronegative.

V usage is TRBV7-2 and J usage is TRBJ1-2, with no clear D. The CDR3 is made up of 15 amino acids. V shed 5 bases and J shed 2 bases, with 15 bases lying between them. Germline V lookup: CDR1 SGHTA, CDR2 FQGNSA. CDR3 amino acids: CASSLAPGNNYGYTF. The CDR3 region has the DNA TGTGCCAGCAGCCTCGCCCCGGGAAACAACTATGGCTACACCTTC.

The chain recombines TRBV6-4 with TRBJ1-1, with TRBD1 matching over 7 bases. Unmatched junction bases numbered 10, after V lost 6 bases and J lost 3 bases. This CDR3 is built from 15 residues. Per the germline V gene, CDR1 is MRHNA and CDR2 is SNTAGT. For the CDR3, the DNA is TGTGCCAGCAGCGATAGGCGGGACAGTTACACTGAAGCTTTCTTT. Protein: CASSDRRDSYTEAFF.

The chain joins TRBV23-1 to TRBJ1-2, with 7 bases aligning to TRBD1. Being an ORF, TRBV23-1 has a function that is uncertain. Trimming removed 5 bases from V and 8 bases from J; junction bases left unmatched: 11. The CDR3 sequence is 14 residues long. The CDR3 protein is CASSLGRGAYGYTF. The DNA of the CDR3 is TGCGCCAGCAGTTTGGGCAGGGGGGCTTACGGCTACACCTTC.

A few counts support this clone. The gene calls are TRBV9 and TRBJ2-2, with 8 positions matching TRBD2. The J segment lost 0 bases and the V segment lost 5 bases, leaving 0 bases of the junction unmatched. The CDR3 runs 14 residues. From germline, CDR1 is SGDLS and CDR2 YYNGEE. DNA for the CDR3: TGTGCCAGCAGGGGACTAGCGAACACCGGGGAGCTGTTTTTT. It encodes CASRGLANTGELFF.

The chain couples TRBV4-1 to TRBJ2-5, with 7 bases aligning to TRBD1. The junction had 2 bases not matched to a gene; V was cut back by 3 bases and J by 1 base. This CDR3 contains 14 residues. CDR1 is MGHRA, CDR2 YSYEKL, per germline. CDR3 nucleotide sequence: TGCGCCAGCAGCCACAGGGACAGCCAAGAGACCCAGTACTTC. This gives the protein CASSHRDSQETQYF.

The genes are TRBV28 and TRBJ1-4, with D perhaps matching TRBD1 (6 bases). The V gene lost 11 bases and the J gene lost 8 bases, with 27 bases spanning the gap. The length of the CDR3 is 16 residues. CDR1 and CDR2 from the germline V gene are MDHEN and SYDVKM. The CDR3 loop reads CASQGRTDSFGEKLFF. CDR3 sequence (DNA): TGTGCCTCTCAGGGACGGACAGACTCTTTCGGGGAAAAACTGTTTTTT.

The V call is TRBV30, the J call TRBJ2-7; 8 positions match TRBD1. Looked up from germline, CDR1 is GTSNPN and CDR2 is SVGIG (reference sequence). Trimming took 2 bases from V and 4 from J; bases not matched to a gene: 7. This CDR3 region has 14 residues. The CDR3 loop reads CAWSTRTGWYEQYF. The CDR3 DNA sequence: TGTGCCTGGAGTACCCGGACAGGGTGGTACGAGCAGTACTTC.

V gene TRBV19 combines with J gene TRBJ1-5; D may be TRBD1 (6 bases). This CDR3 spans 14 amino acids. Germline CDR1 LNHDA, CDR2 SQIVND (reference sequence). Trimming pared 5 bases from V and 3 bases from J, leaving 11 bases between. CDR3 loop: CASSGQISNQPQHF. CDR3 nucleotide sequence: TGTGCCAGTAGTGGACAGATATCCAATCAGCCCCAGCATTTT.

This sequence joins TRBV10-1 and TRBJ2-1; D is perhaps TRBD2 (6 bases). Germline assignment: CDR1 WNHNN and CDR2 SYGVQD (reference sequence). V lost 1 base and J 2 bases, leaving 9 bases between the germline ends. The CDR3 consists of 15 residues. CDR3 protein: CASSELRGAYNEQFF. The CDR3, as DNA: TGCGCCAGCAGTGAGTTGCGGGGAGCCTACAATGAGCAGTTCTTC.

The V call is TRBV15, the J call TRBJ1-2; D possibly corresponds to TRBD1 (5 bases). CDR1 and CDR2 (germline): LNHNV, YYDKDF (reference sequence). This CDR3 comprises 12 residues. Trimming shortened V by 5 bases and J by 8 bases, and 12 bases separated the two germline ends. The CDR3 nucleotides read TGTGCCACCAGCTCAAGACGGGGGGGCTACACCTTC. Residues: CATSSRRGGYTF.

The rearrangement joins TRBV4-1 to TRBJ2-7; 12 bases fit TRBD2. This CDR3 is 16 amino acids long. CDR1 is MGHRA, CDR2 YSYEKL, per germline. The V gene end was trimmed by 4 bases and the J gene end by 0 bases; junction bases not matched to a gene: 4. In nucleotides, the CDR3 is TGCGCCAGCAGCCCTCTAGCGGGAGGGTTCTCCTACGAGCAGTACTTC. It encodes CASSPLAGGFSYEQYF.

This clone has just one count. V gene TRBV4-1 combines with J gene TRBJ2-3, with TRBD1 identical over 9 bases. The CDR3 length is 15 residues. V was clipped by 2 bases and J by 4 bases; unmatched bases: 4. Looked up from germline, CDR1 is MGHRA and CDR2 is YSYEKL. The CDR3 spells CASSQRTGVADTQYF. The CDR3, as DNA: TGCGCCAGCAGCCAACGGACAGGGGTGGCAGATACGCAGTATTTT.

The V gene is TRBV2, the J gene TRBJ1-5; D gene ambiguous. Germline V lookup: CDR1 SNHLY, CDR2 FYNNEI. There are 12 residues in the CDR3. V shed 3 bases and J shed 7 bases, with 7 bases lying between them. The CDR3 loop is CASSETRQPQHF. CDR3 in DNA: TGTGCCAGCAGTGAGACTCGCCAGCCCCAGCATTTT.

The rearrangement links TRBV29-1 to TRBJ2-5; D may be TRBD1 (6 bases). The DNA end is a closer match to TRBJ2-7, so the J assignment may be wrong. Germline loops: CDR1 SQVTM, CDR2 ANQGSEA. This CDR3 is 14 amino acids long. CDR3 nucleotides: TGCAGCGTTGCTCAGGGGTTAGGCTCCTACGAGCAGTACTTC. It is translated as CSVAQGLGSYEQYF.

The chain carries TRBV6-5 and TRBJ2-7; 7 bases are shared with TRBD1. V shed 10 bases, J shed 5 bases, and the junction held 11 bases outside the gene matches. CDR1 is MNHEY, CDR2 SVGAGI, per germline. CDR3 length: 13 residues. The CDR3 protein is CATNRGDGNEQYF. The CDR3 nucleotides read TGTGCCACCAACAGGGGCGACGGCAACGAGCAGTACTTC.

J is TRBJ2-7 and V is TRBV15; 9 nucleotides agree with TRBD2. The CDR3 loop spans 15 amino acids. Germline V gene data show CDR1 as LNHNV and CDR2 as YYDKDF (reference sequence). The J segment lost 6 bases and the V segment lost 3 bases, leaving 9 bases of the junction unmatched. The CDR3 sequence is CATSSQWRGGLEQYF. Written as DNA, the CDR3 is TGTGCCACCAGCAGTCAGTGGCGGGGGGGACTCGAGCAGTACTTC.

Here the CDR3 reads CASNLQGSGANVLTF. CDR3 coding DNA: TGTGCCAGCAACCTACAGGGCTCTGGGGCCAACGTCCTGACTTTC. The gene calls are TRBV6-5 and TRBJ2-6; perhaps TRBD1 as D (6 bases). The CDR3 runs to 15 residues. Trimming removed 7 bases at V and 0 bases at J, with 10 bases between. In germline, CDR1 is MNHEY, CDR2 SVGAGI.

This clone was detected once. CDR3 loop: CASSLGRTSGTQETQYF. CDR3 sequence (DNA): TGCGCCAGCAGCTTGGGCCGGACTAGCGGGACGCAAGAGACCCAGTACTTC. The chain links TRBV5-1 to TRBJ2-5, with 12 positions matching TRBD2. The CDR3 is 17 amino acids. CDR1 is SGHRS and CDR2 is YFSETQ in the germline V gene. Trimming cost V 0 bases and J 2 bases; bases outside gene matches: 5.

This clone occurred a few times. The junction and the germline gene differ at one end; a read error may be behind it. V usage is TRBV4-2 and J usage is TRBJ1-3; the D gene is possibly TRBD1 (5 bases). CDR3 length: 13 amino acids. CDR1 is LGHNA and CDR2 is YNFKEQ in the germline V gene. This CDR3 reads CASSPKGGRVGSF. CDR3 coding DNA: TGTGCCAGCAGCCCCAAAGGTGGCAGGGTCGGGAGCTTT.

As DNA, the CDR3 is TGTGCCAGCAACCCACAGGGGACATCTGGAAACACCATATATTTT. This codes for CASNPQGTSGNTIYF. The V call is TRBV28, the J call TRBJ1-3; 7 nucleotides agree with TRBD1. Germline V gene sequence: CDR1 MDHEN, CDR2 SYDVKM. The CDR3 runs 15 residues. Losses at the gene ends were 7 bases for V and 1 base for J; bases not matched to a gene: 7.

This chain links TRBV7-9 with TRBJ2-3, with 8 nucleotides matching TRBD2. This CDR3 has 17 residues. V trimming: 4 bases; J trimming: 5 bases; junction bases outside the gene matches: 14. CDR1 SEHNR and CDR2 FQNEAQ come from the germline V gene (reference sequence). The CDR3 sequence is CASSSGLAGGPVDTQYF. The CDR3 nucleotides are TGTGCCAGCAGCTCCGGACTAGCAGGAGGGCCTGTAGATACGCAGTATTTT.

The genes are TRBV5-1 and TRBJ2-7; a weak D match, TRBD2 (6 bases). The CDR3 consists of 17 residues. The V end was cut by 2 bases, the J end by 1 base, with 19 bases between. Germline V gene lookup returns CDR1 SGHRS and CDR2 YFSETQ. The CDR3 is CASSFGAGAPGSYEQYF. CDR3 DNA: TGCGCCAGCAGCTTCGGAGCGGGTGCCCCGGGGTCCTACGAGCAGTACTTC.

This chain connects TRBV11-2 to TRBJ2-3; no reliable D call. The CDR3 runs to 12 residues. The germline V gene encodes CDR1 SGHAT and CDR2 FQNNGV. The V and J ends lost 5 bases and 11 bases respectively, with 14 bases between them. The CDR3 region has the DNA TGTGCCAGCAGCCACCGTCGAGTTGGGCAGTATTTT. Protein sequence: CASSHRRVGQYF.

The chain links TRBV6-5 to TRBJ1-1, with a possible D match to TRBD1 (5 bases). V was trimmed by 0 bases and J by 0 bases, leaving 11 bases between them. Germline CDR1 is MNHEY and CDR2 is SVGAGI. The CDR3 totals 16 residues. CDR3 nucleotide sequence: TGTGCCAGCAGTTACTCTTATGCAGGGATGAACACTGAAGCTTTCTTT. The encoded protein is CASSYSYAGMNTEAFF.

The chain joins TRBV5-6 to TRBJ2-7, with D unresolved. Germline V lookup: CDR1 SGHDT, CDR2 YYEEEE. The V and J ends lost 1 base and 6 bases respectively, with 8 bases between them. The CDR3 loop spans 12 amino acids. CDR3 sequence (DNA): TGTGCCAGCAGCTTGTGGCGAGGCGAGCAGTACTTC. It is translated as CASSLWRGEQYF.

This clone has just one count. CDR3 DNA sequence: TGTGCCAGCAGTTTGGGCAGCCAAAATCAGCCCCAGCATTTT. It translates to CASSLGSQNQPQHF. The rearrangement uses TRBV28 and TRBJ1-5; D remains ambiguous. In germline, CDR1 is MDHEN, CDR2 SYDVKM. The CDR3 has 14 residues. Trimming shortened V by 3 bases and J by 4 bases, and 10 bases separated the two germline ends.

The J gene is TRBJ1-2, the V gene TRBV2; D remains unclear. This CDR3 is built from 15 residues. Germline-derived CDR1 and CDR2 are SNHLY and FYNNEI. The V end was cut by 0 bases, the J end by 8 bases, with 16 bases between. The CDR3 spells CASSEAPNGVRGYTF. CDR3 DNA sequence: TGTGCCAGCAGTGAAGCGCCCAACGGGGTACGGGGCTACACCTTC.

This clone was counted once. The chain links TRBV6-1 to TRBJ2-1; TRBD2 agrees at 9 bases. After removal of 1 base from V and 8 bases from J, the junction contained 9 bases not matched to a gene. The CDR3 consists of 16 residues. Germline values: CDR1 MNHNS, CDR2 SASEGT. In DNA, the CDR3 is TGTGCCAGCAGTGAAGTAGGGGCGGGAGGGCCTTATGAGCAGTTCTTC. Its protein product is CASSEVGAGGPYEQFF.

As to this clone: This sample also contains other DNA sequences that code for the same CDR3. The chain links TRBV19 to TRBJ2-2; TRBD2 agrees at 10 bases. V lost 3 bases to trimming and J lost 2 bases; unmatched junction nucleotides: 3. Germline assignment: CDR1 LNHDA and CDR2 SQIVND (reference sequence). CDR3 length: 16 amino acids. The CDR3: CASSILAGANTGELFF. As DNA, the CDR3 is TGTGCCAGTAGTATTCTAGCGGGGGCCAACACCGGGGAGCTGTTTTTT.

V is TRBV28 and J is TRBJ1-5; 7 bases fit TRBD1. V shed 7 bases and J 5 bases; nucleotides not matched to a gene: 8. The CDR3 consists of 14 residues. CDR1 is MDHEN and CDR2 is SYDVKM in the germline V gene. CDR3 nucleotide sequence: TGTGCCAGCACCCAGACAGGGCGTGATCAGCCCCAGCATTTT. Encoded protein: CASTQTGRDQPQHF. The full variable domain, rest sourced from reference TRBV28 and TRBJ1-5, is DVKVTQSSRYLVKRTGEKVFLECVQDMDHENMFWYRQDPGLGLRLIYFSYDVKMKEKGDIPEGYSVSREKKERFSLILESASTNQTSMYLCASTQTGRDQPQHFGDGTRLSIL.